This T cell receptor beta chain was found in a study of shared clonotypes between healthy human individuals. Overall study context: Each donor's CD4 naive and CD4 memory cells filled three plates apiece, CD8 naive two, and CD8 memory one.

TCRdb keeps only in-frame clones here, not all; method: immunoSEQ multiplex PCR. The top ten clones hold 0.1% to 0.15% of a sample with about 2 million clones, 85% to 95% of them seen once. Negatively enriched CD4+ T cells were divided by CD45RA into naive and memory. The ends were cut back, 0 bases at V and 8 bases at J, with 15 bases in the middle. Germline V gives CDR1 KGHSH, CDR2 LQKENI. CDR3 length equals 15 residues. This receptor was identified in a man aged 18 to 30 in good health. The chain links TRBV18 to TRBJ2-3; D gene unclear. The specimen was naive CD4+ T cells sorted from blood. Subset reported: CD45RA+ positively selected. For the CDR3, the DNA is TGTGCCAGCTCACCACCGGGTGCAGGAATAGGTACGCAGTATTTT. Translating it yields CASSPPGAGIGTQYF.